This TCR beta chain was captured in a study of identical twins. TCRdb ran MiXCR on the 5' RACE reads and lists one entry per CDR3 protein. The sample shows roughly 750,000 distinct CDR3 sequences, 20% to 25% of them seen only once. With respect to this clonotype: The antigen is unknown.

Overall study findings and caveats: Abundant beta clonotypes from cord blood had fewer insertions, unlike memory repertoires, which showed none.

The V end lost 0 bases, the J end lost 4 bases, and 16 bases lay between the germline ends. Germline loops: CDR1 SGHRS, CDR2 YFSETQ. CDR3 size: 16 residues. These sequences were also reported in another study, on T cells expressing NK-cell markers. Turning to that study: CD3+CD56+NKG2C+, CD3+CD56+NKG2C- and CD3+CD56-NKG2C+ T cells, once sorted, supplied the TCR beta repertoires. Sorting was restricted to alpha-beta TCR T cells by an anti-gamma-delta TCR antibody in several experiments. Dominant NKG2C+ clonotypes were found to form about 1.0-7.0% of CD8+ T cells in five to seven donors.

The sequence derives from a woman aged 18 to 35 in good health. What was sequenced was PBMCs. The chain combines TRBV5-1 with TRBJ1-1; a possible D gene is TRBD1 (6 bases). The CDR3 region is CASSLGPAQQGTEAFF. The CDR3 nucleotides read TGCGCCAGCAGCTTGGGCCCCGCTCAACAGGGCACTGAAGCTTTCTTT. The full variable domain, with the rest looked up from reference TRBV5-1 and TRBJ1-1, is KAGVTQTPRYLIKTRGQQVTLSCSPISGHRSVSWYQQTPGQGLQFLFEYFSETQRNKGNFPGRFSGRQFSNSRSEMNVSTLELGDSALYLCASSLGPAQQGTEAFFGQGTRLTVV.